This T cell receptor (beta chain) came from a study of blood T cell repertoires in COVID-19. V lost 4 bases and J 7 bases, leaving 18 bases between the germline ends. CDR1 is SGHRS and CDR2 is YFSETQ in the germline V gene. This CDR3 contains 16 residues. Generated by immunoSEQ multiplex PCR, the TCRdb table keeps only in-frame clones and is missing some. The sample comprises roughly 200,000 clones, 83% of which are singletons, and approximately 9% rests with the top ten. The source is a man aged 35 to 55 with active or convalescent COVID-19. The material sequenced was peripheral blood. The chain couples TRBV5-1 to TRBJ1-6, with unresolved D. DNA for the CDR3: TGCGCCAGCAGCCCCGGGATTCCAGGAACCAATTCACCCCTCCACTTT. Encoded protein: CASSPGIPGTNSPLHF.